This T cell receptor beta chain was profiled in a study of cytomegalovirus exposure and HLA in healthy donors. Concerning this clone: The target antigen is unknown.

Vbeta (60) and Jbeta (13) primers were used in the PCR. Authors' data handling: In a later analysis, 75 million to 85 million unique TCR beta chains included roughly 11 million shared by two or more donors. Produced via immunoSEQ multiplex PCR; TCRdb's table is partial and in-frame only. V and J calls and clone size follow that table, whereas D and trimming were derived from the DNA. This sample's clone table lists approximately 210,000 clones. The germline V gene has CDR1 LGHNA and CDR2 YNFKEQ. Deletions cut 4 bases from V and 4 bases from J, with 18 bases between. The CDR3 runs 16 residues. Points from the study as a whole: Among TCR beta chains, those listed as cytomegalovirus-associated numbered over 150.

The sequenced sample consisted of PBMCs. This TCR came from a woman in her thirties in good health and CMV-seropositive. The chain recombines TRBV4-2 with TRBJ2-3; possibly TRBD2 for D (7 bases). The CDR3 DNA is TGTGCCAGCAGCCCGGTGGGGGGGGGCCTCGCAGATACGCAGTATTTT. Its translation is CASSPVGGGLADTQYF.